The 5 T cell receptor beta chains below all came from one sample that was sequenced in a study of blood T cell repertoires in COVID-19. Clones were sequenced by immunoSEQ multiplex PCR, and TCRdb holds only the in-frame ones, with some missing. The table has about 69,000 clones, more than 80% seen once. Sequencing was done on a sample of peripheral blood. These TCRs come from a man younger than 45 with acute or convalescent COVID-19.

The genes are TRBV7-2 and TRBJ1-4; possible D gene TRBD1, 5 bases. The germline V gene has CDR1 SGHTA and CDR2 FQGNSA. Trimming shortened V by 3 bases and J by 7 bases, and 12 bases separated the two germline ends. The CDR3 has 14 residues. Written as DNA, the CDR3 is TGTGCCAGCAGCTTGGGGGGATTGGGTGAAAAACTGTTTTTT. This sequence encodes CASSLGGLGEKLFF.

CDR3 sequence (DNA): TGCAGCGTTGACAACCCACAGGGCACAGATACGCAGTATTTT. Translated: CSVDNPQGTDTQYF. The chain employs TRBV29-1 and TRBJ2-3, with a possible D match to TRBD1 (5 bases). CDR1 and CDR2 from the germline V gene are SQVTM and ANQGSEA. This CDR3 comprises 14 residues. Trimming cost V 3 bases and J 1 base, with 11 bases left between them.

The table lists this clone with a count of one. The chain is built from TRBV19 and TRBJ1-2, with D perhaps matching TRBD1 (5 bases). The CDR3 loop spans 12 amino acids. The V gene lost 9 bases and the J gene lost 6 bases, with 14 bases spanning the gap. Germline lookup yields CDR1 LNHDA and CDR2 SQIVND (reference sequence). The CDR3 DNA reads as TGTGCCAGCACGGAGGAGGGGAATGGCTACACCTTC. Amino acids: CASTEEGNGYTF.

This sequence joins TRBV9 and TRBJ2-5; no reliable D call. The length of the CDR3 is 15 residues. Looked up from germline, CDR1 is SGDLS and CDR2 is YYNGEE. V was pared by 0 bases and J by 0 bases, with 9 bases between. The CDR3 loop reads CASSVDPAYQETQYF. CDR3 sequence (DNA): TGTGCCAGCAGCGTAGATCCAGCGTACCAAGAGACCCAGTACTTC.

This rearrangement joins TRBV5-4 to TRBJ1-5; D is possibly TRBD1 (5 bases). This CDR3 region has 14 residues. Per the germline V gene, CDR1 is SGHNT and CDR2 is YYREEE (reference sequence). V lost 0 bases and J 7 bases, leaving 11 bases between the germline ends. CDR3: CASSLGGGSQPQHF. CDR3 DNA sequence: TGTGCCAGCAGCTTGGGGGGCGGGAGCCAGCCCCAGCATTTT.